The present T cell receptor (beta chain) was sequenced within a study of human T cells and chemical hapten exposure. This clonotype was detected only a few times. CDR1 is DFQATT, CDR2 SNEGSKA, per germline (reference sequence). V dropped 8 bases and J dropped 10; count of bases not matched to a gene: 8. CDR3 length: 12 residues. This sample's time point: patch test 1, 2 weeks after DPC sensitization. Documented treatment: therapeutic diphenylcyclopropenone sensitization with weekly scalp DPC. TCRdb used MiXCR to reprocess the RACE reads, holding one entry per CDR3 protein. The table records about 360,000 distinct CDR3 sequences, about 4.8% of them present only once.

V is TRBV20-1 and J is TRBJ1-6, with 7 bases lining up with TRBD1. The input for sequencing was whole blood, taken in connection with sensitization to the hapten diphenylcyclopropenone (DPC). This clonotype originated in a woman between 50 and 59 years old with alopecia areata. Some clones in this sample may be carry-over from other donors' samples. In nucleotides, the CDR3 is TGCAGTACCGGACAGGATGGATCACCCCTCCACTTT. The encoded protein is CSTGQDGSPLHF.